Shown below are 9 T cell receptor beta chains from a single sample sequenced in a study of early T cells in non-severe SARS-CoV-2 infection. TCRdb reanalysed the 5' RACE reads using MiXCR and keeps one entry per CDR3 protein. The sample includes about 92,000 distinct CDR3 sequences, 16% of them seen just once. Specimen: whole blood. These receptors were collected from an adult who was a healthcare worker with PCR-confirmed SARS-CoV-2 infection or an uninfected control (not recorded which).

The CDR3 reads CASSQTGAAAYEQYF. CDR3 DNA sequence: TGCGCCAGCAGCCAAACAGGGGCCGCAGCCTACGAGCAGTACTTC. The chain uses TRBV4-3 and TRBJ2-7, with 7 bases lining up with TRBD1. Trimming at V came to 2 bases and at J to 2 bases, leaving 6 bases not matched to a gene. Germline V gene data show CDR1 as LGHNA and CDR2 as YSLEER. CDR3 size: 15 residues.

This clonotype was picked up one time. CDR3 residues: CASSPDYIEAFF. The CDR3 DNA is TGTGCCAGCTCACCAGACTACATTGAAGCTTTCTTT. The chain employs TRBV18 and TRBJ1-1; no clear D. The ends were cut back, 2 bases at V and 7 bases at J, with 8 bases in the middle. The germline CDR1 and CDR2 sequences are KGHSH and LQKENI. CDR3 size: 12 residues.

The chain has TRBV19 and TRBJ2-1; D is undetermined. Looked up from germline, CDR1 is LNHDA and CDR2 is SQIVND (reference sequence). The CDR3 is made up of 15 amino acids. V was cut by 2 bases and J by 6 bases, with 14 bases left in between. The CDR3 nucleotides are TGTGCCAGTAGTATAATGCCCTGGGGATCCAATGAGCAGTTCTTC. Translation gives CASSIMPWGSNEQFF.

This clonotype was observed a handful of times. CDR3 in DNA: TGTGCCATCAGTGAGTCGAACACAGTTGAAAAACTGTTTTTT. Translation gives CAISESNTVEKLFF. The chain is built from TRBV10-3 and TRBJ1-4; D ambiguous. The CDR3 runs 14 residues. The V end lost 0 bases, the J end lost 7 bases, and 9 bases lay between the germline ends. Germline CDR1 ENHRY, CDR2 SYGVKD.

This clonotype was seen only a few times. V and J are TRBV5-1 and TRBJ1-4; a possible D gene is TRBD1 (5 bases). Per the germline V gene, CDR1 is SGHRS and CDR2 is YFSETQ. Trimming cost V 5 bases and J 4 bases, with 6 bases left between them. CDR3 length equals 12 residues. The CDR3 loop reads CASRGDNEKLFF. In DNA form, the CDR3 reads TGCGCCAGCAGAGGGGATAATGAAAAACTGTTTTTT.

This clonotype has just a few counts. The J gene is TRBJ1-2, the V gene TRBV7-9, with D tentatively TRBD1 (5 bases). The CDR3 is made up of 13 amino acids. Trimming removed 5 bases at V and 1 base at J, with 8 bases between. Germline V CDR1 and CDR2: SEHNR, FQNEAQ (reference sequence). CDR3 residues: CASSHQGNYGYTF. The CDR3 DNA is TGTGCCAGCAGCCATCAGGGTAACTATGGCTACACCTTC.

The rearrangement links TRBV7-9 to TRBJ2-1; a weak D match, TRBD2 (6 bases). The CDR3 has 15 residues. V lost 2 bases to trimming and J lost 2 bases, with 10 bases between them. Per germline, CDR1 SEHNR and CDR2 FQNEAQ (reference sequence). This CDR3 reads CASSLRLDTYNEQFF. The CDR3 DNA reads TGTGCCAGCAGCTTAAGACTAGATACCTACAATGAGCAGTTCTTC.

This clonotype was picked up a small number of times. CDR3 DNA: TGTGCCAGCAGTTTACGGGGGGCTGAAGCTTTCTTT. Encoded protein: CASSLRGAEAFF. The rearrangement links TRBV27 to TRBJ1-1, with D possibly TRBD1 on 5 matching bases. Germline V CDR1 and CDR2: MNHEY, SMNVEV (reference sequence). With 2 bases removed from V and 6 bases from J, the gap between germline ends came to 7 bases. The CDR3 totals 12 residues.

The CDR3, as DNA: TGTGCCAGCAGCGGCTCGGGGGGGGAGACCCAGTACTTC. It translates to CASSGSGGETQYF. V gene TRBV7-6 combines with J gene TRBJ2-5; TRBD2 aligns across 8 bases. This CDR3 region has 13 residues. The J segment lost 5 bases and the V segment lost 5 bases, leaving 4 bases of the junction unmatched. Germline CDR1 reads SGHVS; CDR2 reads FNYEAQ.